This record looks at one T cell receptor (beta chain) sequence and its context. Its cognate antigen has yet to be identified. Base qualities are missing; no much larger clone stands one base away. Libraries came from RT-PCR. The sample was run on an Illumina MiSeq. TCRdb reprocessed the public reads (quality trimming at Q25 with fastp, clone calling with MiXCR) and kept in-frame beta chains. For every CDR3 protein sequence, its rows merge into one entry that carries the most common genes and DNA. This sample gives almost 700,000 distinct CDR3 sequences in total; 11% to 15% of them show up just once. Around 3.3% of the sample is taken by the ten largest. This record comes from a study (dated by TCRdb to between 2015 and 2016). The germline V gene provides CDR1 SGDLS and CDR2 YYNGEE. Counted from cysteine to phenylalanine, this CDR3 has 14 amino acids. Only the CDR3 portion is preserved as DNA: 42 bases, with reading frame beginning at the first base. Trimming costs V 4 bases and J 7 bases, and their ends lie 17 bases apart.

The receptor comes from a female donor in good health, serving as a healthy control. The sample was memory CD4+ T cells from blood. Rearrangement joined TRBV9 to TRBJ1-1; tentative D gene TRBD1, with 6 bases matching. Here the CDR3 is given as CASSFAGEVGEAFF. The DNA is as follows: TGTGCCAGCAGCTTTGCAGGGGAGGTGGGTGAAGCTTTCTTT.